The source of this T cell receptor beta chain is a study of vaccination effects on CD4 cells after COVID-19. Trimming shortened V by 6 bases and J by 6 bases, and 11 bases separated the two germline ends. The CDR3 extends over 11 amino acids. Germline CDR1 and CDR2: SQVTM and ANQGSEA. Under the ViraFEST assay, PBMC were stimulated with viral peptide pools so that antigen-specific CD4+ T cells expanded. Sequencing was performed afterwards. Cultured cells yielded isolated CD4+ T cells after less than 11 days. Having tested negative for nucleocapsid antibodies, the vaccine recipients showed no prior SARS-CoV-2 infection. It was on days 3 and 7 that half the medium was replaced with IL-2 medium. Using immunoSEQ multiplex PCR, the repertoire was profiled, and TCRdb retains in-frame clones only, with some absent. The data hold 71,000 or so clones, with roughly 70% observed a single time. Study results and limitations: Common cold coronaviruses were cross-recognized by only 1 of 255 vaccine-induced clones in healthy vaccinees.

In this sample, this clone turned up a few times. What it binds is unknown. The chain recombines TRBV29-1 with TRBJ1-2; D perhaps matches TRBD1 (5 bases). Source: CD4+ T cells from PBMCs cultured with HCoV-OC43 spike peptides, taken before COVID-19 vaccination. Subset in this sample: HCoV-OC43 spike overlapping peptide pool stimulation. The clonotype comes from a human donor who received a COVID-19 vaccine. For the CDR3, the DNA is TGCAGCGTCCGGACAAGAGATGGCTACACCTTC. Its translation: CSVRTRDGYTF.